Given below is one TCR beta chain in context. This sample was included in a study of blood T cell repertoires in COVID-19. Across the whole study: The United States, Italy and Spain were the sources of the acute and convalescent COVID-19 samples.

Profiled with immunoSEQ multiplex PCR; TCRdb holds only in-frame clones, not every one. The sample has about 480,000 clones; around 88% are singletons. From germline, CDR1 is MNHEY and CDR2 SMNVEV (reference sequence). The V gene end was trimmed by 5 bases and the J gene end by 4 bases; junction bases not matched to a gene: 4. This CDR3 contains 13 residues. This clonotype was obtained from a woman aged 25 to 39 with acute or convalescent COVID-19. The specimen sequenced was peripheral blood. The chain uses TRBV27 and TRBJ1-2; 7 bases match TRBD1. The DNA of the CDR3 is TGTGCCAGCAGTCCCGACAGGGTCTATGGCTACACCTTC. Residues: CASSPDRVYGYTF.